This T cell receptor (beta chain) was identified in a study of CD8+ T cells in alopecia areata. Notes on the study in general: Amid tofacitinib therapy, many expanded lesional clones stayed present in scalp and blood. Elevated clonality characterized lesional scalp relative to normal scalp, particularly in alopecia totalis/universalis.

This CDR3 region has 14 residues. Losses at the gene ends were 2 bases for V and 4 bases for J; bases not matched to a gene: 1. CDR1 MNHEY and CDR2 SMNVEV come from the germline V gene (reference sequence). RNA was isolated and reverse transcribed to cDNA, the sequencing template. Measured with immunoSEQ multiplex PCR; TCRdb has only the in-frame clones, and not every one. The sample shows 100,000 to 150,000 clones, 60% to 65% of them seen only once. This clone appeared a few times. Antigen specificity is unknown. Treatment in this sample: oral pan-JAK inhibitor, 5-10 mg twice daily. The chain carries TRBV27 and TRBJ1-5; the match to TRBD1 covers 8 bases. This TCR derives from a human donor with alopecia areata. The specimen comprised CD4+ T cells sorted from blood, sampled at week 4, from a patient treated with tofacitinib. The chain's CDR3 is CASSLRTGNQPQHF. CDR3 DNA: TGTGCCAGCAGTTTAAGGACAGGGAATCAGCCCCAGCATTTT.